This T cell receptor (beta chain) was documented in a study of shared clonotypes between healthy human individuals. With ten immunoSEQ deep assay plates, unsorted PBMC DNA underwent sequencing. Some clones are missing from TCRdb's copy, which holds only in-frame ones; the method was immunoSEQ multiplex PCR. The sample lists about 460,000 clones, approximately 80% occurring once. This clonotype originated in a middle-aged woman in good health. Some clones in this sample may be carry-over from other donors' samples. The sample was PBMCs.

The CDR3 DNA reads TGTGCCAGCAGCTTGGATGGGACAGTTAATGAAAAACTGTTTTTT. It is translated as CASSLDGTVNEKLFF. The rearrangement uses TRBV5-4 and TRBJ1-4; 7 nucleotides line up with TRBD1. From germline, CDR1 is SGHNT and CDR2 YYREEE (reference sequence). The ends lost 0 bases at V and 4 bases at J; junction bases unmatched: 3. The CDR3 length is 15 residues.